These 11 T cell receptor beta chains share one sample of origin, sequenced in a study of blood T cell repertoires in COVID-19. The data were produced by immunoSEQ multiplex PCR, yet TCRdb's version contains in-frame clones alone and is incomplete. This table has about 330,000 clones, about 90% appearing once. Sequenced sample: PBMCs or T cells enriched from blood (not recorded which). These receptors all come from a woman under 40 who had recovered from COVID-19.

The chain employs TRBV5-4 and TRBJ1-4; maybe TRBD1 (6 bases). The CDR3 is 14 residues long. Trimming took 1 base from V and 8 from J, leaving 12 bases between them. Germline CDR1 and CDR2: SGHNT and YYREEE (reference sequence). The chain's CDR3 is CASSLKQGEEKLFF. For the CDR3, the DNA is TGTGCCAGCAGCTTGAAACAGGGTGAGGAAAAACTGTTTTTT.

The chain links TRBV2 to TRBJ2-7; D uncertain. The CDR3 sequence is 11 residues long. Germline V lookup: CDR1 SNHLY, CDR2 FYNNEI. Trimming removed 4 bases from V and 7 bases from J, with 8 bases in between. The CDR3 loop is CASSAAREQYF. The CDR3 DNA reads TGTGCCAGCAGTGCAGCGAGGGAGCAGTACTTC.

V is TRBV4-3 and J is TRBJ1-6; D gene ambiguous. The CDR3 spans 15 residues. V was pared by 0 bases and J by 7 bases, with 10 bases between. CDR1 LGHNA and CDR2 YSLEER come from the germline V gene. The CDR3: CASSQESVGNSPLHF. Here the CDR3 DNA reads TGCGCCAGCAGCCAAGAGTCGGTCGGGAATTCACCCCTCCACTTT.

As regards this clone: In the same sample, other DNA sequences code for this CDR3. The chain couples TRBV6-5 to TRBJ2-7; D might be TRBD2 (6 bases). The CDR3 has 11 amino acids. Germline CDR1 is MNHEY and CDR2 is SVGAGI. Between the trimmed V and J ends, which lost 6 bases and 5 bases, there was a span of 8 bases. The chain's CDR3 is CASSRGDEQYF. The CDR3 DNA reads TGTGCCAGCAGCCGCGGGGACGAGCAGTACTTC.

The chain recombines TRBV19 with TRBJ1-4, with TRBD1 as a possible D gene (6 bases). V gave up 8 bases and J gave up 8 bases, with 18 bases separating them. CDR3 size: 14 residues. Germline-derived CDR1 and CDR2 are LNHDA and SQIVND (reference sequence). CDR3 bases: TGTGCCAGTGGACGCGGGGGCGTGGAAGAAAAACTGTTTTTT. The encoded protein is CASGRGGVEEKLFF.

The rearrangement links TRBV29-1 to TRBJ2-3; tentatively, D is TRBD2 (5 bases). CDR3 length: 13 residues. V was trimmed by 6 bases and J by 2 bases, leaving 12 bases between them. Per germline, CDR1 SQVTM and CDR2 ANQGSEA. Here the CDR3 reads CSVDLAVTDTQYF. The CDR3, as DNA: TGCAGCGTAGACCTAGCTGTCACAGATACGCAGTATTTT.

The CDR3: CASSRSGGTTDTQYF. The CDR3, as DNA: TGTGCCAGCAGCCGTAGCGGGGGGACCACAGATACGCAGTATTTT. The genes are TRBV7-9 and TRBJ2-3, with TRBD2 identical over 10 bases. In germline, CDR1 is SEHNR, CDR2 FQNEAQ (reference sequence). Trimming took 5 bases from V and 2 from J; bases not matched to a gene: 4. There are 15 residues in the CDR3.

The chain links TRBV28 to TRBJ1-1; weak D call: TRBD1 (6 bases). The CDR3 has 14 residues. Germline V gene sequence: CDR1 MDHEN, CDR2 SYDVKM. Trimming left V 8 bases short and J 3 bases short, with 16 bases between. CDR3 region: CASGRGLEYTEAFF. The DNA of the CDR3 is TGTGCCAGCGGCAGGGGCCTCGAGTACACTGAAGCTTTCTTT. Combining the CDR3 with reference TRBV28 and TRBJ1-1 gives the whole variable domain DVKVTQSSRYLVKRTGEKVFLECVQDMDHENMFWYRQDPGLGLRLIYFSYDVKMKEKGDIPEGYSVSREKKERFSLILESASTNQTSMYLCASGRGLEYTEAFFGQGTRLTVV.

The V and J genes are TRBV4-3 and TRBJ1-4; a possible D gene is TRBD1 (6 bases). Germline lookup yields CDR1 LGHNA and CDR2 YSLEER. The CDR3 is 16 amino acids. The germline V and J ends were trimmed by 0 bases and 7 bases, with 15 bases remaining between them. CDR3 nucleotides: TGCGCCAGCAGCCAAGAGCTTGGGACATGGAGTGAAAAACTGTTTTTT. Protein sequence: CASSQELGTWSEKLFF.

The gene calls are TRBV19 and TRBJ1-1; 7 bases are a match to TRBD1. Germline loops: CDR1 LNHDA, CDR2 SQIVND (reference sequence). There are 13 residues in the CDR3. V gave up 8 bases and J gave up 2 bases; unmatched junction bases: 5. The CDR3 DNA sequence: TGTGCCAGTGCGACAGGGTCTAACACTGAAGCTTTCTTT. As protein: CASATGSNTEAFF.

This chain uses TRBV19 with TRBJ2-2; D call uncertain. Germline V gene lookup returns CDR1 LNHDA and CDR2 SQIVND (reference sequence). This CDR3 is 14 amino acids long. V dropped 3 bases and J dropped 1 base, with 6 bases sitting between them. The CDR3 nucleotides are TGTGCCAGTAGTATTATAGAGAACACCGGGGAGCTGTTTTTT. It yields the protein CASSIIENTGELFF.